Listed below are T cell receptor beta chains from one sample, sequenced in a study of graft-versus-host responses after intestinal transplantation. Method: immunoSEQ multiplex PCR; TCRdb's copy keeps in-frame clones and lacks some. The profile covers 50,000 to 75,000 clones, with 89% appearing a single time and 1.5% to 2% taken by the ten largest. Specimen: ileum tissue, collected less than 400 days after transplant. These receptor sequences come from a human patient who received an intestinal transplant, so some T cells may come from the graft donor. CDR3s leave out the opening cysteine and the closing phenylalanine or tryptophan.

length: 11
J: TRBJ2-3
V: TRBV15
CDR3: ATSRDQVDTQY

length: 12
J: TRBJ2-7
V: TRBV6-6
CDR3: ASSYQPETYEQY

length: 15
J: TRBJ2-5
V: TRBV5-1
CDR3: ASSSSNRLAGQETQY

length: 14
J: TRBJ2-7
V: TRBV7-3
CDR3: ASSPTGTVSIYEQY

length: 11
J: TRBJ1-1
V: TRBV28
CDR3: ASSRPRDTEAF

length: 10
J: TRBJ2-7
V: TRBV6-4
CDR3: ASSDSRGEQY

length: 17
J: TRBJ1-5
V: TRBV11-2
CDR3: ASSLLRLLQIDSNQPQH

length: 11
J: TRBJ2-6
V: TRBV29-1
CDR3: SVVSSGANVLT

length: 14
J: TRBJ2-7
V: TRBV4-1
CDR3: ASSQEGQFSSYEQY

length: 11
J: TRBJ2-7
V: TRBV29-1
CDR3: SVETGQGNEQY

length: 14
J: TRBJ1-6
V: TRBV30
CDR3: AWSPSGQGYNSPLH

length: 13
J: TRBJ2-1
V: TRBV5-4
CDR3: ASSFDSNSYNEQF

length: 13
J: TRBJ2-3
V: TRBV28
CDR3: ASSLWTGGAKRGY

length: 12
J: TRBJ1-1
V: TRBV5-6
CDR3: ASSLVDLNTEAF

length: 12
J: TRBJ2-5
V: TRBV18
CDR3: ASSPTGGGETQY

length: 11
J: TRBJ2-7
V: TRBV6-1
CDR3: ASSLLGAYEQY

length: 14
J: TRBJ1-3
V: TRBV9
CDR3: ASSQEGVSSGNTIY

length: 11
J: TRBJ2-7
V: TRBV6-1
CDR3: ASSAQGAYEQY

length: 13
J: TRBJ2-7
V: TRBV2
CDR3: ASTPLPGLAGAQY

length: 13
J: TRBJ2-6
V: TRBV5-1
CDR3: ASTLHVSGANVLT

length: 14
J: TRBJ2-7
V: TRBV9
CDR3: ASTPYGTGAPYEQY

length: 9
J: TRBJ2-7
V: TRBV28
CDR3: ASRGGPGQY

length: 13
J: TRBJ1-2
V: TRBV6-5
CDR3: ASSYRSAQTYGYT

length: 13
J: TRBJ2-7
V: TRBV19
CDR3: ASSIARESSYEQY

length: 14
J: TRBJ1-2
V: TRBV4-2
CDR3: ASSQDRGRSYYGYT

length: 11
J: TRBJ1-1
V: TRBV19
CDR3: ASTSDRNTEAF

length: 21
J: TRBJ2-6
V: TRBV28
CDR3: ASSFPWPTGLAGGSSGANVLT

length: 14
J: TRBJ2-1
V: TRBV2
CDR3: ASSEGLAGGYNEQF

length: 13
J: TRBJ1-1
V: TRBV4-2
CDR3: ASSQIQGLGTEAF

length: 10
J: TRBJ2-7
V: TRBV5-4
CDR3: ASSFWEDEQY

length: 14
J: TRBJ1-6
V: TRBV4-1
CDR3: ASSQGLGPNNSPLH

length: 13
J: TRBJ2-7
V: TRBV11-2
CDR3: ASSLVTGLNYEQY

length: 13
J: TRBJ2-3
V: TRBV2
CDR3: ASSETSGTTDTQY

length: 9
J: TRBJ1-2
V: TRBV10-3
CDR3: AIKVEHGYT

length: 13
J: TRBJ1-2
V: TRBV27
CDR3: ASSLGSPKAHGYT

length: 16
J: TRBJ2-2
V: TRBV28
CDR3: ASSFSSPGLANTGELF

length: 12
J: TRBJ1-1
V: TRBV10-3
CDR3: AISEGNMNTEAF

length: 14
J: TRBJ2-5
V: TRBV4-1
CDR3: ASSPGASGGQETQY

length: 13
J: TRBJ2-5
V: TRBV5-5
CDR3: ASSLARRPWETQY

length: 11
J: TRBJ1-2
V: TRBV28
CDR3: ASSFRSNYGYT

length: 17
J: TRBJ2-5
V: TRBV4-1
CDR3: ASSQVVPPTSGRGETQY

length: 13
J: TRBJ1-6
V: TRBV6-1
CDR3: ASSERTGGNSPLH

length: 9
J: TRBJ1-2
V: TRBV2
CDR3: ASSRPDGYT

length: 12
J: TRBJ2-5
V: TRBV12-5
CDR3: ASGQGQDKETQY

length: 9
J: TRBJ2-7
V: TRBV29-1
CDR3: SVEESYEQY

length: 11
J: TRBJ1-4
V: TRBV5-4
CDR3: ASSYTGGEKLF

length: 13
J: TRBJ1-3
V: TRBV7-3
CDR3: ASSSGPDSGNTIY

length: 11
J: TRBJ2-7
V: TRBV6-5
CDR3: ASSYNRIYEQY

length: 14
J: TRBJ2-3
V: TRBV28
CDR3: ASSPLGAGGWDTQY

length: 12
J: TRBJ2-1
V: TRBV9
CDR3: ASSFSGSIDEQF

length: 13
J: TRBJ2-5
V: TRBV29-1
CDR3: SVRLAGGFRETQY

length: 12
J: TRBJ1-2
V: TRBV13
CDR3: ASSLGGVHYGYT